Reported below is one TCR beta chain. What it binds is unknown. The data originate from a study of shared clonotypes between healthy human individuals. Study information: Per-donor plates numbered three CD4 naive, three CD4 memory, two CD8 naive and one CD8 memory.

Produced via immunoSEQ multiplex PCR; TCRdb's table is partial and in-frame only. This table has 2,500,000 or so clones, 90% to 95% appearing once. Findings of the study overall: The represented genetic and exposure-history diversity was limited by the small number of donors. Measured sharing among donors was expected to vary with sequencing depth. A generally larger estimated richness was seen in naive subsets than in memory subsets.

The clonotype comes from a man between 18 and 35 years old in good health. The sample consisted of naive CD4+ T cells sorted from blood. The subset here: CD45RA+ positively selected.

The CDR3 bases are TGTGCCAGCAGCTTAAGGGACAGGGCTCGGGGCTACGAGCAGTACTTC. Translated: CASSLRDRARGYEQYF. This chain uses TRBV5-6 with TRBJ2-7; TRBD1 matches 9 bases. After removal of 2 bases from V and 3 bases from J, the junction contained 9 bases not matched to a gene. Germline values: CDR1 SGHDT, CDR2 YYEEEE. The CDR3 sequence is 16 residues long.